A selection of T cell receptor beta chains follows, all from one sample in a study of OX40 agonist ivuxolimab in advanced cancers. Sequencing was performed with immunoSEQ multiplex PCR; in TCRdb, only in-frame clones are kept and a portion is missing. Among tens of thousands of clones listed, under 95% were seen once. Material: CD4+ or CD8+ T cells sorted from blood, obtained in a trial of the OX40 agonist ivuxolimab. These receptors were taken from an adult with an advanced solid tumor such as melanoma, head and neck, liver or kidney cancer. Each CDR3 is given with its conserved first and last residue. The D gene is left open where the match is weak. Size is stated for part of the rows, as once, few or many counts, or as a class when the clone is expanded.

CDR3 protein: CASSYSNRGPTGELFF
CDR3 DNA: TGTGCCAGCAGTTACTCGAACAGGGGGCCCACCGGGGAGCTGTTTTTT
V gene: TRBV6-5
D gene: TRBD1
clone size: -
CDR3 length: 16
J gene: TRBJ2-2

CDR3 protein: CASSWVGGLAGGPDEQYF
CDR3 DNA: TGTGCCAGCAGTTGGGTCGGGGGACTAGCGGGAGGGCCAGACGAGCAGTACTTC
V gene: TRBV28
D gene: TRBD2
clone size: -
CDR3 length: 18
J gene: TRBJ2-7

CDR3 protein: CSVSDRGNYGYTF
CDR3 DNA: TGCAGCGTTTCGGACAGGGGAAACTATGGCTACACCTTC
V gene: TRBV29-1
D gene: TRBD1
clone size: once
CDR3 length: 13
J gene: TRBJ1-2

CDR3 protein: CALDTGERTQYF
CDR3 DNA: TGTGCCTTGGACACAGGGGAGAGAACGCAGTATTTT
V gene: TRBV30
D gene: TRBD1
clone size: -
CDR3 length: 12
J gene: TRBJ2-3

CDR3 protein: CASSHALAPYEQYF
CDR3 DNA: TGTGCCAGCAGCCACGCCCTAGCGCCCTACGAGCAGTACTTC
V gene: TRBV14
D gene: -
clone size: -
CDR3 length: 14
J gene: TRBJ2-7

CDR3 protein: CASIDTQYF
CDR3 DNA: TGTGCCAGTATAGATACGCAGTATTTT
V gene: TRBV27
D gene: -
clone size: -
CDR3 length: 9
J gene: TRBJ2-3

CDR3 protein: CASSFRGDRGETQYF
CDR3 DNA: TGTGCCAGCAGCTTCCGGGGGGACAGGGGAGAGACCCAGTACTTC
V gene: TRBV13
D gene: TRBD1
clone size: -
CDR3 length: 15
J gene: TRBJ2-5

CDR3 protein: CASSLEGGLPLEGTIYF
CDR3 DNA: TGTGCCAGCAGCTTAGAGGGAGGCCTCCCTCTGGAAGGCACCATATATTTT
V gene: TRBV11-2
D gene: -
clone size: -
CDR3 length: 17
J gene: TRBJ1-3

CDR3 protein: CASGVAGSSYEQYF
CDR3 DNA: TGTGCCAGCGGGGTGGCGGGGAGCTCCTACGAGCAGTACTTC
V gene: TRBV27
D gene: -
clone size: -
CDR3 length: 14
J gene: TRBJ2-7

CDR3 protein: CASSLVVGTGVNEQFF
CDR3 DNA: TGTGCCAGCAGTTTAGTCGTTGGGACAGGGGTCAATGAGCAGTTCTTC
V gene: TRBV27
D gene: TRBD1
clone size: -
CDR3 length: 16
J gene: TRBJ2-1

CDR3 protein: CASSPPSRVGTEAFF
CDR3 DNA: TGTGCCAGCAGTCCCCCCTCCAGGGTGGGCACTGAAGCTTTCTTT
V gene: TRBV27
D gene: -
clone size: -
CDR3 length: 15
J gene: TRBJ1-1

CDR3 protein: CASSQGAATVNTEAFF
CDR3 DNA: TGTGCCAGCAGCCAAGGGGCGGCAACTGTGAACACTGAAGCTTTCTTT
V gene: TRBV4-2
D gene: -
clone size: -
CDR3 length: 16
J gene: TRBJ1-1

CDR3 protein: CASSLDSEAADIQYF
CDR3 DNA: TGCGCCAGCAGCCTAGACTCGGAGGCGGCGGACATTCAGTACTTC
V gene: TRBV4-1
D gene: -
clone size: -
CDR3 length: 15
J gene: TRBJ2-4

CDR3 protein: CASSGSRLAPTYEQYF
CDR3 DNA: TGTGCCAGCAGCGGATCGCGACTAGCGCCAACCTACGAGCAGTACTTC
V gene: TRBV9
D gene: TRBD2
clone size: -
CDR3 length: 16
J gene: TRBJ2-7

CDR3 protein: CASSPSGRPYEQYF
CDR3 DNA: TGCGCCAGCAGCCCTTCCGGGCGGCCCTACGAGCAGTACTTC
V gene: TRBV4-3
D gene: -
clone size: -
CDR3 length: 14
J gene: TRBJ2-7

CDR3 protein: CASSGVQETQYF
CDR3 DNA: TGTGCCAGCAGCGGTGTCCAAGAGACCCAGTACTTC
V gene: TRBV9
D gene: -
clone size: -
CDR3 length: 12
J gene: TRBJ2-5

CDR3 protein: CASSLGGDLDIQYF
CDR3 DNA: TGTGCCAGCAGTTTAGGTGGGGACCTGGACATTCAGTACTTC
V gene: TRBV27
D gene: -
clone size: -
CDR3 length: 14
J gene: TRBJ2-4

CDR3 protein: CASSEGGQPQHF
CDR3 DNA: TGCGCCAGCAGTGAGGGGGGCCAGCCCCAGCATTTT
V gene: TRBV10-2
D gene: -
clone size: -
CDR3 length: 12
J gene: TRBJ1-5

CDR3 protein: CASSMDQGLISNQPQHF
CDR3 DNA: TGTGCCAGCAGTATGGATCAGGGTTTGATCTCCAATCAGCCCCAGCATTTT
V gene: TRBV28
D gene: -
clone size: -
CDR3 length: 17
J gene: TRBJ1-5

CDR3 protein: CASSPLTSGNNNEQFF
CDR3 DNA: TGTGCCAGCAGCCCATTGACTAGCGGGAACAACAATGAGCAGTTCTTC
V gene: TRBV13
D gene: TRBD2
clone size: -
CDR3 length: 16
J gene: TRBJ2-1

CDR3 protein: CASSLASLLSYNEQFF
CDR3 DNA: TGTGCCAGCAGTTTAGCGTCCCTTCTCTCCTACAATGAGCAGTTCTTC
V gene: TRBV27
D gene: -
clone size: -
CDR3 length: 16
J gene: TRBJ2-1

CDR3 protein: CASSQGTAGAYNEQFF
CDR3 DNA: TGTGCCAGCAGCCAAGGGACAGCGGGAGCGTACAATGAGCAGTTCTTC
V gene: TRBV4-2
D gene: TRBD2
clone size: -
CDR3 length: 16
J gene: TRBJ2-1

CDR3 protein: CASSQEGTGNSVEQYF
CDR3 DNA: TGCGCCAGCAGCCAAGAAGGGACAGGGAATTCGGTCGAGCAGTACTTC
V gene: TRBV4-1
D gene: TRBD1
clone size: -
CDR3 length: 16
J gene: TRBJ2-7

CDR3 protein: CASSGEGVSPTDTQYF
CDR3 DNA: TGCGCCAGCAGCGGGGAGGGGGTCTCGCCCACAGATACGCAGTATTTT
V gene: TRBV4-3
D gene: -
clone size: -
CDR3 length: 16
J gene: TRBJ2-3

CDR3 protein: CAWSTDRGEKLFF
CDR3 DNA: TGTGCCTGGAGCACGGATAGGGGGGAAAAACTGTTTTTT
V gene: TRBV30
D gene: -
clone size: -
CDR3 length: 13
J gene: TRBJ1-4

CDR3 protein: CASGKDSVGTGELFF
CDR3 DNA: TGTGCCAGCGGGAAGGACAGCGTTGGCACCGGGGAGCTGTTTTTT
V gene: TRBV2
D gene: -
clone size: -
CDR3 length: 15
J gene: TRBJ2-2

CDR3 protein: CASSLDRSSYNEQFF
CDR3 DNA: TGTGCCAGCAGTCTCGACAGGAGCTCCTACAATGAGCAGTTCTTC
V gene: TRBV27
D gene: -
clone size: -
CDR3 length: 15
J gene: TRBJ2-1

CDR3 protein: CASSQDLSEQYF
CDR3 DNA: TGTGCCAGCAGCCAGGACTTAAGCGAGCAGTACTTC
V gene: TRBV6-6
D gene: -
clone size: -
CDR3 length: 12
J gene: TRBJ2-7

CDR3 protein: CASSDRGGNSYEQYF
CDR3 DNA: TGTGCCAGCAGTGACCGGGGGGGGAACTCCTACGAGCAGTACTTC
V gene: TRBV28
D gene: TRBD2
clone size: -
CDR3 length: 15
J gene: TRBJ2-7

CDR3 protein: CASSLRGTGGTISYEQYF
CDR3 DNA: TGTGCCAGCAGCTTAAGGGGGACAGGGGGTACCATCTCCTACGAGCAGTACTTC
V gene: TRBV7-9
D gene: TRBD1
clone size: once
CDR3 length: 18
J gene: TRBJ2-7

CDR3 protein: CASRNPGDYGYTF
CDR3 DNA: TGCGCCAGCAGAAACCCAGGGGACTATGGCTACACCTTC
V gene: TRBV5-1
D gene: -
clone size: -
CDR3 length: 13
J gene: TRBJ1-2

CDR3 protein: CASSAAGVGTDTQYF
CDR3 DNA: TGTGCCAGTAGTGCAGCGGGAGTCGGGACAGATACGCAGTATTTT
V gene: TRBV19
D gene: TRBD2
clone size: -
CDR3 length: 15
J gene: TRBJ2-3

CDR3 protein: CASTPTSAYNEQFF
CDR3 DNA: TGTGCCAGCACCCCGACTAGCGCGTACAATGAGCAGTTCTTC
V gene: TRBV27
D gene: TRBD2
clone size: -
CDR3 length: 14
J gene: TRBJ2-1

CDR3 protein: CARSFIGGNNLRAGELFF
CDR3 DNA: TGTGCCAGAAGCTTTATCGGGGGAAATAACCTTCGCGCCGGGGAGCTGTTTTTT
V gene: TRBV5-3
D gene: -
clone size: once
CDR3 length: 18
J gene: TRBJ2-2

CDR3 protein: CASSVQGSRNEQYF
CDR3 DNA: TGTGCCAGCAGCGTCCAGGGGAGTCGGAACGAGCAGTACTTC
V gene: TRBV5-6
D gene: -
clone size: -
CDR3 length: 14
J gene: TRBJ2-7

CDR3 protein: CASGLARLLSGNTIYF
CDR3 DNA: TGTGCTAGTGGTTTGGCCAGGCTCCTCAGTGGAAACACCATATATTTT
V gene: TRBV12-5
D gene: -
clone size: -
CDR3 length: 16
J gene: TRBJ1-3

CDR3 protein: CASSGGGRSGATDTQYF
CDR3 DNA: TGTGCCAGCAGTGGAGGCGGCCGCTCAGGTGCTACAGATACGCAGTATTTT
V gene: TRBV2
D gene: -
clone size: -
CDR3 length: 17
J gene: TRBJ2-3

CDR3 protein: CASSQVPGSSYEQYF
CDR3 DNA: TGCGCCAGCAGCCAAGTTCCGGGATCCTCCTACGAGCAGTACTTC
V gene: TRBV4-3
D gene: -
clone size: -
CDR3 length: 15
J gene: TRBJ2-7

CDR3 protein: CASSFGQPLYYEQYF
CDR3 DNA: TGTGCCAGCAGCTTTGGACAGCCCCTTTACTACGAGCAGTACTTC
V gene: TRBV7-8
D gene: -
clone size: -
CDR3 length: 15
J gene: TRBJ2-7

CDR3 protein: CAISEAKSGVGANVLTF
CDR3 DNA: TGTGCCATCAGTGAGGCGAAGTCTGGGGTCGGGGCCAACGTCCTGACTTTC
V gene: TRBV10-3
D gene: -
clone size: -
CDR3 length: 17
J gene: TRBJ2-6

CDR3 protein: CASTYASGIAGELFF
CDR3 DNA: TGTGCCAGCACCTACGCTAGCGGGATTGCCGGGGAGCTGTTTTTT
V gene: TRBV6-5
D gene: TRBD2
clone size: -
CDR3 length: 15
J gene: TRBJ2-2

CDR3 protein: CASSQDRVVMEF
CDR3 DNA: TGCGCCAGCAGCCAAGATCGGGTAGTGATGGAATTT
V gene: TRBV4-1
D gene: -
clone size: few
CDR3 length: 12
J gene: TRBJ1-1

CDR3 protein: CASSLTGGATGELFF
CDR3 DNA: TGTGCCAGCAGCTTGACAGGGGGCGCGACCGGGGAGCTGTTTTTT
V gene: TRBV5-6
D gene: TRBD1
clone size: once
CDR3 length: 15
J gene: TRBJ2-2

CDR3 protein: CASSLLGQLYEQYF
CDR3 DNA: TGTGCCAGCAGTTTATTGGGACAACTATACGAGCAGTACTTC
V gene: TRBV28
D gene: -
clone size: -
CDR3 length: 14
J gene: TRBJ2-7

CDR3 protein: CASSATGVDYGYTF
CDR3 DNA: TGTGCCAGCAGCGCCACAGGAGTGGACTATGGCTACACCTTC
V gene: TRBV21-1
D gene: -
clone size: -
CDR3 length: 14
J gene: TRBJ1-2

CDR3 protein: CASSQSRSSGPPYEQYF
CDR3 DNA: TGCGCCAGCAGCCAATCTAGGAGTAGCGGGCCTCCCTACGAGCAGTACTTC
V gene: TRBV4-3
D gene: TRBD2
clone size: -
CDR3 length: 17
J gene: TRBJ2-7

CDR3 protein: CAWSPWGANEQFF
CDR3 DNA: TGTGCCTGGAGCCCCTGGGGGGCCAATGAGCAGTTCTTC
V gene: TRBV30
D gene: -
clone size: -
CDR3 length: 13
J gene: TRBJ2-1

CDR3 protein: CASSLGGQETQYF
CDR3 DNA: TGTGCCAGCAGCTTGGGGGGGCAAGAGACCCAGTACTTC
V gene: TRBV7-9
D gene: TRBD2
clone size: -
CDR3 length: 13
J gene: TRBJ2-5

CDR3 protein: CASSPAVGHYEQYF
CDR3 DNA: TGTGCCAGCAGCCCTGCGGTAGGACACTACGAGCAGTACTTC
V gene: TRBV5-6
D gene: -
clone size: -
CDR3 length: 14
J gene: TRBJ2-7

CDR3 protein: CASSHQSGQGFGANVLTF
CDR3 DNA: TGTGCCAGCAGCCACCAATCGGGACAGGGCTTTGGGGCCAACGTCCTGACTTTC
V gene: TRBV7-9
D gene: TRBD1
clone size: -
CDR3 length: 18
J gene: TRBJ2-6

CDR3 protein: CAWSIRDTMNEKLFF
CDR3 DNA: TGTGCCTGGAGTATCCGGGACACAATGAATGAAAAACTGTTTTTT
V gene: TRBV30
D gene: -
clone size: -
CDR3 length: 15
J gene: TRBJ1-4

CDR3 protein: CASSVESGGGDEQFF
CDR3 DNA: TGTGCCAGCAGCGTAGAGAGCGGAGGAGGAGATGAGCAGTTCTTC
V gene: TRBV9
D gene: -
clone size: -
CDR3 length: 15
J gene: TRBJ2-1

CDR3 protein: CASSTRTVNEQFF
CDR3 DNA: TGCGCCAGCAGCACCCGGACAGTCAATGAGCAGTTCTTC
V gene: TRBV4-3
D gene: -
clone size: -
CDR3 length: 13
J gene: TRBJ2-1